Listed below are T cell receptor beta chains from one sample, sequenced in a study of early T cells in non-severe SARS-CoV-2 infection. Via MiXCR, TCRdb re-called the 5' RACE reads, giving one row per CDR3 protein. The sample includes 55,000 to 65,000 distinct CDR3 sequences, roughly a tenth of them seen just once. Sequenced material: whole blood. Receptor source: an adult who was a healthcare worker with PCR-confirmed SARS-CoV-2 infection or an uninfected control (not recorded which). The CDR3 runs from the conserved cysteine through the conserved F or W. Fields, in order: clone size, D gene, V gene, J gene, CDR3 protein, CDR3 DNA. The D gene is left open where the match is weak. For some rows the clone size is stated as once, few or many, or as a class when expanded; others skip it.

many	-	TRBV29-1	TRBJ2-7	CSVGSYEQYF	TGCAGCGTTGGGTCCTACGAGCAGTACTTC
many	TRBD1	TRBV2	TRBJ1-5	CASSDRGRENQPQHF	TGTGCCAGCAGTGACAGGGGGCGCGAGAATCAGCCCCAGCATTTT
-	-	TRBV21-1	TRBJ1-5	CASRKRAANQPQHF	TGTGCCAGCAGAAAACGGGCAGCCAATCAGCCCCAGCATTTT
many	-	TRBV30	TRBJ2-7	CAWSGLAREDEQYF	TGTGCCTGGAGTGGGTTGGCAAGGGAGGACGAGCAGTACTTC
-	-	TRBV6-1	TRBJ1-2	CASSESSWFDTF	TGTGCCAGCAGTGAATCCTCATGGTTCGACACCTTC
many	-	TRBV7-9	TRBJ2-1	CASSPGGSRAGKIPNEQFF	TGTGCCAGCAGCCCTGGGGGTTCTAGGGCGGGGAAGATTCCGAATGAGCAGTTCTTC
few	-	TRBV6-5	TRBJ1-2	CASSPGPQGSDAYGYTF	TGTGCCAGCAGTCCAGGGCCACAGGGTAGCGATGCCTATGGCTACACCTTC
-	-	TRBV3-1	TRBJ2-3	CASSLRGATDTQYF	TGTGCCAGCAGCTTGAGGGGGGCCACAGATACGCAGTATTTT
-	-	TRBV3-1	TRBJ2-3	CASSLQGANTDTQYF	TGTGCCAGCAGCCTCCAAGGAGCTAACACAGATACGCAGTATTTT
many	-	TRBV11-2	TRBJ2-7	CASSSRGGHYEQYF	TGTGCCAGCAGCTCCAGGGGGGGCCACTACGAGCAGTACTTC
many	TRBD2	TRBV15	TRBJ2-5	CATSRDPTPQLAGGQETQYF	TGTGCCACCAGCAGAGACCCCACCCCACAACTAGCGGGGGGGCAAGAGACCCAGTACTTC
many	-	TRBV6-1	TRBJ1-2	CASSESGSYGYTF	TGTGCCAGCAGTGAATCCGGGAGCTATGGCTACACCTTC
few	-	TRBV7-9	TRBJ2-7	CASSFPGAAFYEQYF	TGTGCCAGCAGCTTCCCCGGGGCGGCTTTCTACGAGCAGTACTTC
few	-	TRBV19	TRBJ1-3	CASSPAGRFSGNTIYF	TGTGCCAGTAGTCCCGCGGGGAGATTTTCTGGAAACACCATATATTTT
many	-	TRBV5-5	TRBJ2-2	CASSLEPFGELFF	TGTGCCAGCAGCTTGGAACCATTTGGGGAGCTGTTTTTT
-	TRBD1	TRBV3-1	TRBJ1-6	CASSLPPSGTVNSPLHF	TGTGCCAGCAGCCTCCCCCCCTCCGGGACAGTGAACTCACCCCTCCACTTT
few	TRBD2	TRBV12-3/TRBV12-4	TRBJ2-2	CATLAGGSNTGELFF	TGTGCCACCTTAGCGGGGGGCTCGAACACCGGGGAGCTGTTTTTT
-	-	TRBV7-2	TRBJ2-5	CASSLEGRSREETQYF	TGTGCCAGCAGCTTAGAGGGCCGTTCCAGGGAAGAGACCCAGTACTTC
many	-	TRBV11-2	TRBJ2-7	CASSLVGDYEQYF	TGTGCCAGCAGCTTGGTTGGGGACTACGAGCAGTACTTC
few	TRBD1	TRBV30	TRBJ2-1	CAWSDSGGSYNEQFF	TGTGCCTGGAGTGACTCAGGGGGCTCCTACAATGAGCAGTTCTTC
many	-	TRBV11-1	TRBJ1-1	CASDRDGNTEAFF	TGTGCCAGTGACCGGGACGGGAACACTGAAGCTTTCTTT
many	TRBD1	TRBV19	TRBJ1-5	CASSLRTGLISNQPQHF	TGTGCCAGTAGTCTTCGGACAGGGTTGATCAGCAATCAGCCCCAGCATTTT
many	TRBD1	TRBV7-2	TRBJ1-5	CASSLGQGSNQPQHF	TGTGCCAGCAGCTTAGGACAGGGGAGCAATCAGCCCCAGCATTTT
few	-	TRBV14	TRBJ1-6	CASSQDLGTNSPLHF	TGTGCCAGCAGCCAAGATCTGGGGACTAATTCACCCCTCCACTTT
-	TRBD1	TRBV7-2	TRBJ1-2	CASSLGTGGLNYGYTF	TGTGCCAGCAGCTTAGGGACAGGGGGCTTGAACTATGGCTACACCTTC
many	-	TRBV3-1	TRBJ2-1	CASSPSSYNEQFF	TGTGCCAGCAGCCCGAGCTCCTACAATGAGCAGTTCTTC
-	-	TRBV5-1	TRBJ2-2	CASSLAPSGGELFF	TGCGCCAGCAGCTTGGCCCCCAGCGGCGGGGAGCTGTTTTTT
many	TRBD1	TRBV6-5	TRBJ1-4	CASSRYRGTNEKLFF	TGTGCCAGCAGTCGATACAGGGGAACTAATGAAAAACTGTTTTTT
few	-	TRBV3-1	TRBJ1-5	CASSQEHVGNQPQHF	TGTGCCAGCAGCCAAGAACACGTGGGCAATCAGCCCCAGCATTTT
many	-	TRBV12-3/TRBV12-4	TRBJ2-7	CASSLPGRPYEQYF	TGTGCCAGCAGTTTACCGGGGCGGCCCTACGAGCAGTACTTC
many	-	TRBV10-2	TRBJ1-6	CASNPLGDNSPLHF	TGCGCCAGCAATCCTTTGGGGGATAATTCACCCCTCCACTTT
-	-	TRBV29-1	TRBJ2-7	CSVELDSYEQYF	TGCAGCGTTGAACTGGACTCCTACGAGCAGTACTTC
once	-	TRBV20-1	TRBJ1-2	CSAFRSSYGYTF	TGCAGTGCCTTCAGGTCCTCCTATGGCTACACCTTC
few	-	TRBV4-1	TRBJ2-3	CASSQDGRQGGPDTQYF	TGCGCCAGCAGCCAAGACGGTAGACAGGGAGGTCCAGATACGCAGTATTTT
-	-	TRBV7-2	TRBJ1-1	CASSGRPLGKEVFF	TGTGCCAGCAGCGGACGACCCCTCGGCAAAGAAGTTTTCTTT
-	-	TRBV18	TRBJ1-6	CASRITRNTNSPLHF	TGTGCCAGCCGAATCACAAGGAATACTAATTCACCCCTCCACTTT
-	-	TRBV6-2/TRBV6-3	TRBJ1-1	CASTVRGIDSEAFF	TGTGCCAGCACCGTCCGGGGGATTGACTCTGAAGCTTTCTTT
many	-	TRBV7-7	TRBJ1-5	CASSLGSTGQNQPQHF	TGTGCTAGCAGCTTGGGGTCGACAGGTCAAAATCAGCCCCAGCATTTT
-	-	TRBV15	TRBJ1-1	CATSREAPGAEAFF	TGTGCCACCAGCAGAGAGGCCCCCGGCGCTGAAGCTTTCTTT
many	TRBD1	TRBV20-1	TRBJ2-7	CSAVYGTGFSSGHEQYF	TGCAGTGCTGTGTACGGGACAGGGTTTAGTAGCGGCCACGAGCAGTACTTC
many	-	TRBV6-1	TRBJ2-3	CASSELVAPSTDTQYF	TGTGCCAGCAGTGAACTGGTAGCGCCCAGCACAGATACGCAGTATTTT
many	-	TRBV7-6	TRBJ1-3	CASSLGNTIYF	TGTGCCAGCAGCTTGGGAAACACTATATATTTT
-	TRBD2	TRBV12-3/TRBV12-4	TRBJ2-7	CASSLGRGGAYEQYF	TGTGCCAGCAGTTTGGGGAGGGGTGGGGCCTACGAGCAGTACTTC
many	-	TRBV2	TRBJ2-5	CASSGETQQETQYF	TGTGCCAGCAGTGGCGAGACACAACAAGAGACCCAGTACTTC